This entry lists 3 T cell receptor beta chains sequenced from one sample in a study of beta chain features in type 1 diabetes. Study-wide results and caveats: For Type 1 diabetes patients, all four CD4+ subsets carried TCRB CDR3s that were moderately but significantly shorter.

Investigators reverse transcribed all isolated RNA, so they sequenced expressed TCRB transcripts. Sequencing used immunoSEQ multiplex PCR; TCRdb keeps in-frame clones, though not all of them. Of hundreds of thousands of clones listed, 11% to 15% are singletons. No antigens are known for them. The sequenced material came from naive CD4+ T cells from blood. These receptor sequences come from a man between 18 and 35 years old with type 1 diabetes.

The chain links TRBV4-3 to TRBJ2-7; D possibly uses TRBD1 or TRBD2 (5 bases each). Germline V gene lookup returns CDR1 LGHNA and CDR2 YSLEER. Trimming left V 4 bases short and J 3 bases short, with 13 bases between. The CDR3 has 14 residues. CDR3: CASSLGTLNYEQYF. Written as DNA, the CDR3 is TGCGCCAGCAGCCTTGGGACGCTAAACTACGAGCAGTACTTC.

This clone was seen a few times. V usage is TRBV7-9 and J usage is TRBJ2-6; a possible D gene is TRBD2 (7 bases). The V gene's germline CDR1 is SEHNR and CDR2 FQNEAQ (reference sequence). Between the trimmed V and J ends, which lost 2 bases and 0 bases, there was a span of 14 bases. CDR3 size: 18 residues. CDR3 amino acids: CASSLRGRGSSGANVLTF. CDR3 bases: TGTGCCAGCAGCTTACGAGGGAGGGGGAGCTCTGGGGCCAACGTCCTGACTTTC.

This clone has a handful of counts. V gene TRBV29-1 combines with J gene TRBJ2-1; 11 positions agree with TRBD1. Germline lookup yields CDR1 SQVTM and CDR2 ANQGSEA. V gave up 6 bases and J gave up 4 bases; unmatched junction bases: 14. The CDR3 covers 17 residues. CDR3 amino acids: CSVSGSGTGGPYNEQFF. The CDR3, as DNA: TGCAGCGTCTCCGGGTCCGGGACAGGGGGACCTTACAATGAGCAGTTCTTC.